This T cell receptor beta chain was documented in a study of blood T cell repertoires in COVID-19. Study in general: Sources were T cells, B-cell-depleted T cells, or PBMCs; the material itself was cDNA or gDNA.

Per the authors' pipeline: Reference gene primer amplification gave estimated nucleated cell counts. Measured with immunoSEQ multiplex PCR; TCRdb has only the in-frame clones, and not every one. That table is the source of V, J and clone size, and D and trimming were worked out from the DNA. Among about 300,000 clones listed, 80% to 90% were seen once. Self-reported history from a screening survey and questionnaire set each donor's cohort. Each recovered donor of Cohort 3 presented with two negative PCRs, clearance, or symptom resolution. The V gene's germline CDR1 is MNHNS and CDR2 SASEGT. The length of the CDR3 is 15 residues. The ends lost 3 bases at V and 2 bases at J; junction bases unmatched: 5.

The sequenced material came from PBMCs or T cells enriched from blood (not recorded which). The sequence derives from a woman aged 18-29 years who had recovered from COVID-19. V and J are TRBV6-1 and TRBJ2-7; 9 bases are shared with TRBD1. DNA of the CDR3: TGTGCCAGCAGTGAGGGGGGGACAGGGCCCTACGAGCAGTACTTC. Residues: CASSEGGTGPYEQYF.